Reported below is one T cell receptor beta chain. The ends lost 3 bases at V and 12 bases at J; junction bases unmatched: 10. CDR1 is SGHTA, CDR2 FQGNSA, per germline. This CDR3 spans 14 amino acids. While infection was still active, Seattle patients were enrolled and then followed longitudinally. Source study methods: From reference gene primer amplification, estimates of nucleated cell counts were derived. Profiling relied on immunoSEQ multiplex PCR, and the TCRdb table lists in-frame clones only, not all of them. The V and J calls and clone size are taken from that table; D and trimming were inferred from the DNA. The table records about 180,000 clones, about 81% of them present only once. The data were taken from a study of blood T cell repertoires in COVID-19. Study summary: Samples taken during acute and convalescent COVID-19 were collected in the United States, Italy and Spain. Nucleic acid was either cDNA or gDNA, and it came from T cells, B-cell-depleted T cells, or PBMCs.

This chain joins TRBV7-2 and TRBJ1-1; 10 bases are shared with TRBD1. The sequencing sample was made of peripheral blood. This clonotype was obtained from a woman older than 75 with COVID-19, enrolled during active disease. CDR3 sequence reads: CASSFLMGTGDTFF. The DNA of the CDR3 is TGTGCCAGCAGCTTCTTGATGGGGACAGGGGATACTTTCTTT. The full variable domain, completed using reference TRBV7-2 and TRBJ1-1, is GAGVSQSPSNKVTEKGKDVELRCDPISGHTALYWYRQSLGQGLEFLIYFQGNSAPDKSGLPSDRFSAERTGGSVSTLTIQRTQQEDSAVYLCASSFLMGTGDTFFGQGTRLTVV.